Presented here are 11 T cell receptor beta chains from one specimen sequenced in a study of blood T cell repertoires in COVID-19 (TCRdb year 2020). Library prep was done by the immunoSEQ multiplex PCR assay. Entries here come from immuneACCESS through TCRdb and include only in-frame sequences with V and J called. Some clones fail to appear in such tables; in the studies checked, an unresolved V gene covers under half of the shortfall, and the cause of the remainder is unknown. The sample table records 250,000 to 300,000 clones; 80% to 90% of these occur just once. Clones ranked in the top ten supply approximately 12% of the sample. The sample comprised peripheral blood. The source of these receptors is a woman in her 30s with COVID-19, enrolled during active disease.

The chain uses TRBV7-2 and TRBJ1-1, with D possibly TRBD1 on 5 matching bases. V was cut by 5 bases and J by 3 bases, with 19 bases left in between. The CDR3 extends over 16 amino acids. Germline V CDR1 and CDR2: SGHTA, FQGNSA. CDR3 residues: CASSPNPSGWYTEAFF. As DNA, the CDR3 is TGTGCCAGCAGCCCAAACCCCTCAGGGTGGTACACTGAAGCTTTCTTT.

This clone was counted a few times. The rearrangement links TRBV3-1 (or the pseudogene TRBV3-2) to TRBJ1-3; possibly TRBD1 for D (5 bases). Trimming removed 3 bases at V and 4 bases at J, with 10 bases between. CDR3 size: 14 residues. CDR1 LGHDT and CDR2 YNNKEL come from the germline V gene (reference sequence). The CDR3 nucleotides read TGTGCCAGCAGCCACGGAGACAGAGGAAACACCATATATTTT. Its translation: CASSHGDRGNTIYF.

The chain is built from TRBV11-3 and TRBJ2-1, with 8 bases matching TRBD2. The CDR3 covers 16 residues. Germline V gives CDR1 SGHNT, CDR2 YENEEA. V was pared by 1 base and J by 6 bases, with 8 bases of the junction left unmatched. This CDR3 reads CASSLGGTRGVNEQFF. CDR3 in DNA: TGTGCCAGCAGCTTAGGCGGGACTAGAGGGGTCAATGAGCAGTTCTTC. Drawing the rest from reference TRBV11-3 and TRBJ2-1, the complete variable domain is EAGVVQSPRYKIIEKKQPVAFWCNPISGHNTLYWYLQNLGQGPELLIRYENEEAVDDSQLPKDRFSAERLKGVDSTLKIQPAELGDSAVYLCASSLGGTRGVNEQFFGPGTRLTVL.

DNA of the CDR3: TGTGCCACCAGCAGAGACAGGGGTTACGAGCAGTACTTC. This gives the protein CATSRDRGYEQYF. The V and J genes are TRBV15 and TRBJ2-7; maybe TRBD1 (6 bases). CDR1 is LNHNV and CDR2 is YYDKDF in the germline V gene (reference sequence). V gave up 0 bases and J gave up 4 bases, with 7 bases separating them. The CDR3 is 13 residues long. Together with reference TRBV15 and TRBJ2-7, the CDR3 gives the full variable domain: DAMVIQNPRYQVTQFGKPVTLSCSQTLNHNVMYWYQQKSSQAPKLLFHYYDKDFNNEADTPDNFQSRRPNTSFCFLDIRSPGLGDTAMYLCATSRDRGYEQYFGPGTRLTVT.

This clone was counted a single time. This chain links TRBV28 with TRBJ1-2; 11 bases are a match to TRBD1. CDR1 is MDHEN, CDR2 SYDVKM, per germline. There are 15 residues in the CDR3. The trim removed 2 bases at V and 4 bases at J, leaving 3 bases unmatched. DNA of the CDR3: TGTGCCAGCAGTTTAGGGACAGGGGGAAGCTATGGCTACACCTTC. Translation: CASSLGTGGSYGYTF.

V usage is TRBV4-1 and J usage is TRBJ1-5; D possibly corresponds to TRBD1 (5 bases). The V end lost 0 bases, the J end lost 6 bases, and 12 bases lay between the germline ends. Germline CDR1 and CDR2: MGHRA and YSYEKL. This CDR3 is 15 amino acids long. The CDR3 protein is CASSQDQGLSQPQHF. CDR3 sequence (DNA): TGCGCCAGCAGCCAAGACCAGGGATTGAGTCAGCCCCAGCATTTT.

V gene TRBV27 combines with J gene TRBJ2-5; D uncertain. This CDR3 region has 13 residues. The V and J ends lost 4 bases and 4 bases respectively, with 10 bases between them. Germline loops: CDR1 MNHEY, CDR2 SMNVEV (reference sequence). CDR3 bases: TGTGCCAGCAGTTCCGGGTTTTTAGAGACCCAGTACTTC. Residues: CASSSGFLETQYF.

Only one count was recorded for this clone. CDR3 sequence reads: CAISSSGGSTDTQYF. The CDR3 nucleotides are TGTGCCATCAGTTCTAGCGGGGGGAGCACAGATACGCAGTATTTT. The chain carries TRBV10-3 and TRBJ2-3; 11 bases line up with TRBD2. Germline values: CDR1 ENHRY, CDR2 SYGVKD. The V segment lost 5 bases and the J segment 0 bases; nucleotides outside the gene matches: 1. This CDR3 has 15 amino acids.

This chain joins TRBV2 and TRBJ2-4; 9 bases match TRBD1. Germline values: CDR1 SNHLY, CDR2 FYNNEI. V dropped 2 bases and J dropped 6; count of bases not matched to a gene: 5. The CDR3 loop spans 15 amino acids. In DNA, the CDR3 is TGTGCCAGCAGTGAAACCGGGGGACAGGGAAACATTCAGTACTTC. The encoded protein is CASSETGGQGNIQYF.

This clone was seen a handful of times. The genes are TRBV5-6 and TRBJ2-1; TRBD2 agrees at 7 bases. Germline CDR1 reads SGHDT; CDR2 reads YYEEEE. The CDR3 totals 13 residues. After removal of 1 base from V and 6 bases from J, the junction contained 1 base not matched to a gene. CDR3 region: CASSLPSGNEQFF. CDR3 DNA sequence: TGTGCCAGCAGCTTGCCTAGCGGCAATGAGCAGTTCTTC. Variable domain in full (rest from reference TRBV5-6 and TRBJ2-1): DAGVTQSPTHLIKTRGQQVTLRCSPKSGHDTVSWYQQALGQGPQFIFQYYEEEERQRGNFPDRFSGHQFPNYSSELNVNALLLGDSALYLCASSLPSGNEQFFGPGTRLTVL.

Remarks on this clone: The junction shows a germline mismatch at one end, possibly a read error. The chain is built from TRBV13 and TRBJ2-7; 9 bases match TRBD1. Germline V gene sequence: CDR1 PRHDT, CDR2 FYEKMQ (reference sequence). The CDR3 is made up of 14 amino acids. CDR3 protein: CASSSGTGINEKYF. For the CDR3, the DNA is TGTGCCAGCAGCTCCGGGACAGGGATCAACGAGAAGTACTTC.